This is a list of T cell receptor beta chains from one sample in a study of T-cell memory formation after mild COVID-19. TCRdb independently ran MiXCR on the 5' RACE reads; one entry per CDR3 protein. The table shows under 450,000 distinct CDR3 sequences, with 20% to 30% occurring only once. The sequencing sample was made of PBMCs or a T cell subset sorted from them (not recorded which). Receptors were obtained from an adult woman who had mild COVID-19 (a few samples of this study predate the infection). Cell type and time point are not known. CDR3s include the opening cysteine and the closing phenylalanine or tryptophan. D genes are given only for firm matches. Expanded clones are given a class, and other clones once, few, many or no size at all.

cdr3_aa cdr3_nt j_call clone_size d_call v_call
CASSVGPVNTGELFF TGTGCCAGCAGCGTGGGACCAGTTAACACCGGGGAGCTGTTTTTT TRBJ2-2 - - TRBV9
CASRLRGAPNEKLFF TGTGCCAGCAGGTTGCGTGGGGCCCCTAATGAAAAACTGTTTTTT TRBJ1-4 few - TRBV7-6
CASSPPSRGGYEQYF TGTGCCAGCTCACCACCGTCCAGGGGTGGCTACGAGCAGTACTTC TRBJ2-7 few - TRBV18
CATSDLSGREDEQFF TGTGCCACCAGTGATTTAAGCGGGAGAGAAGATGAGCAGTTCTTC TRBJ2-1 - TRBD2 TRBV24-1
CASTRRQGQSEQYF TGTGCCAGCACCCGAAGACAGGGACAGTCCGAGCAGTACTTC TRBJ2-7 - TRBD1 TRBV28
CASRLAGPRTDTQYF TGTGCCAGCCGGCTAGCGGGACCTCGCACAGATACGCAGTATTTT TRBJ2-3 - TRBD2 TRBV7-3
CASSPFRDTQYF TGTGCCAGCAGCCCCTTTCGGGATACGCAGTATTTT TRBJ2-3 few - TRBV12-3/TRBV12-4
CASSSGRNEQYF TGTGCCAGCAGTAGTGGCCGTAACGAGCAGTACTTC TRBJ2-7 - - TRBV6-5
CASSVGAGTSEQFF TGTGCCAGCAGCGTAGGGGCCGGGACCTCTGAGCAGTTCTTC TRBJ2-1 few - TRBV9
CASSLNGGITDTQYF TGTGCCAGCAGCCTAAACGGCGGCATCACAGATACGCAGTATTTT TRBJ2-3 - - TRBV11-3
CSASRTSQMEQYF TGCAGTGCTAGTCGCACTAGCCAGATGGAGCAGTACTTC TRBJ2-7 few - TRBV20-1
CATSRDRTGPYGYTF TGTGCCACCAGCAGAGATCGTACAGGACCATATGGCTACACCTTC TRBJ1-2 few - TRBV15
CASSPRARETQYF TGTGCCAGCTCACCACGCGCCAGGGAGACCCAGTACTTC TRBJ2-5 many - TRBV18
CASSLWGGLANTEAFF TGTGCCAGCAGTTTATGGGGGGGGTTAGCGAACACTGAAGCTTTCTTT TRBJ1-1 - - TRBV12-3/TRBV12-4
CASSFEGYDEQFF TGTGCCAGCAGCTTTGAGGGATACGATGAGCAGTTCTTC TRBJ2-1 few - TRBV7-8
CASSIQPGTGPYTEAFF TGTGCCAGCAGCATTCAACCGGGGACAGGGCCGTACACTGAAGCTTTCTTT TRBJ1-1 - TRBD1 TRBV7-9